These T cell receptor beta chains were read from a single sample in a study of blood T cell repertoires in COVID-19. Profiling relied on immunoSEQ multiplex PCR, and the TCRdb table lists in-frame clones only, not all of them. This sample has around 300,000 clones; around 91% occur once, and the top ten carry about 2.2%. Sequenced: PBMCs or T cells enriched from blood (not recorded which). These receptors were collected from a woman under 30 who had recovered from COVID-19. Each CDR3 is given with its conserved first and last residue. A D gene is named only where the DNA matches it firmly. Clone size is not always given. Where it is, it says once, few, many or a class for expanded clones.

CDR3 protein: CASSPGQGLGYTF
CDR3 DNA: TGTGCCAGCAGCCCGGGACAGGGGCTTGGCTACACCTTC
D gene: TRBD1
V gene: TRBV9
J gene: TRBJ1-2
clone size: NA

CDR3 protein: CATSRAGRGYGYTF
CDR3 DNA: TGTGCCACCAGCAGAGCGGGGAGGGGGTATGGCTACACCTTC
D gene: NA
V gene: TRBV15
J gene: TRBJ1-2
clone size: NA

CDR3 protein: CASSSRQGTNSPLHF
CDR3 DNA: TGTGCCAGCAGCTCCCGACAGGGTACCAATTCACCCCTCCACTTT
D gene: TRBD1
V gene: TRBV7-2
J gene: TRBJ1-6
clone size: NA

CDR3 protein: CASSLGSRDRDNSPLHF
CDR3 DNA: TGCGCCAGCAGCTTGGGTTCAAGGGACAGGGATAATTCACCCCTCCACTTT
D gene: TRBD1
V gene: TRBV5-1
J gene: TRBJ1-6
clone size: NA

CDR3 protein: CASSQGRGVYYNEQFF
CDR3 DNA: TGCGCCAGCAGCCAAGGGCGGGGGGTCTACTACAATGAGCAGTTCTTC
D gene: TRBD2
V gene: TRBV4-1
J gene: TRBJ2-1
clone size: NA

CDR3 protein: CASSLDRVDTQYF
CDR3 DNA: TGTGCCAGCAGCTTAGACAGGGTGGATACGCAGTATTTT
D gene: NA
V gene: TRBV7-9
J gene: TRBJ2-3
clone size: NA

CDR3 protein: CASSPEGGASYNEQFF
CDR3 DNA: TGTGCCAGCAGCCCCGAGGGGGGGGCCTCCTACAATGAGCAGTTCTTC
D gene: NA
V gene: TRBV5-6
J gene: TRBJ2-1
clone size: NA

CDR3 protein: CASSTTGGAYGYTF
CDR3 DNA: TGTGCCAGCAGTACTACAGGGGGCGCGTATGGCTACACCTTC
D gene: TRBD1
V gene: TRBV27
J gene: TRBJ1-2
clone size: NA

CDR3 protein: CASSRGEPSTDTQYF
CDR3 DNA: TGCGCCAGCAGCCGAGGTGAGCCCAGCACAGATACGCAGTATTTT
D gene: NA
V gene: TRBV5-1
J gene: TRBJ2-3
clone size: NA

CDR3 protein: CAGGQGAADTQYF
CDR3 DNA: TGTGCCGGCGGACAGGGGGCCGCGGATACGCAGTATTTT
D gene: TRBD1
V gene: TRBV6-6
J gene: TRBJ2-3
clone size: NA

CDR3 protein: CASSLSSPGVVDTQYF
CDR3 DNA: TGTGCCAGCAGCTTATCTTCCCCCGGGGTCGTAGATACGCAGTATTTT
D gene: NA
V gene: TRBV7-2
J gene: TRBJ2-3
clone size: once

CDR3 protein: CASGTGTTWGNQPQHF
CDR3 DNA: TGTGCCAGTGGTACCGGGACAACCTGGGGCAATCAGCCCCAGCATTTT
D gene: NA
V gene: TRBV19
J gene: TRBJ1-5
clone size: NA

CDR3 protein: CASSVPEQGVNTEAFF
CDR3 DNA: TGTGCCAGCAGTGTTCCCGAACAGGGGGTGAACACTGAAGCTTTCTTT
D gene: TRBD1
V gene: TRBV2
J gene: TRBJ1-1
clone size: NA

CDR3 protein: CASSLIGGIVGTSSPLHF
CDR3 DNA: TGTGCCAGCAGCTTAATAGGGGGTATAGTGGGGACGTCTTCACCCCTCCACTTT
D gene: NA
V gene: TRBV7-8
J gene: TRBJ1-6
clone size: NA

CDR3 protein: CANTRGPEAFF
CDR3 DNA: TGTGCCAACACCAGGGGTCCTGAAGCTTTCTTT
D gene: NA
V gene: TRBV2
J gene: TRBJ1-1
clone size: once

CDR3 protein: CASSHGQGSSPLHF
CDR3 DNA: TGTGCCAGCAGCCACGGACAGGGGAGTTCACCCCTCCACTTT
D gene: TRBD1
V gene: TRBV3-1/TRBV3-2
J gene: TRBJ1-6
clone size: few

CDR3 protein: CASRVQNYGYTF
CDR3 DNA: TGTGCCAGCAGGGTGCAGAACTATGGCTACACCTTC
D gene: NA
V gene: TRBV5-8
J gene: TRBJ1-2
clone size: NA

CDR3 protein: CASRTGGTYEQYF
CDR3 DNA: TGCGCCAGCAGGACAGGGGGGACCTACGAGCAGTACTTC
D gene: TRBD1
V gene: TRBV10-2
J gene: TRBJ2-7
clone size: NA

CDR3 protein: CASGRTIYEQYF
CDR3 DNA: TGTGCCAGCGGACGGACTATCTACGAGCAGTACTTC
D gene: NA
V gene: TRBV2
J gene: TRBJ2-7
clone size: NA

CDR3 protein: CASSVSGNTEAFF
CDR3 DNA: TGTGCCAGCAGCGTCTCAGGGAACACTGAAGCTTTCTTT
D gene: NA
V gene: TRBV5-5
J gene: TRBJ1-1
clone size: NA

CDR3 protein: CASSRSYELSEQYF
CDR3 DNA: TGCGCCAGCAGCCGCTCGTATGAGCTTAGCGAGCAGTACTTC
D gene: NA
V gene: TRBV5-1
J gene: TRBJ2-7
clone size: NA

CDR3 protein: CASRGQGNTEAFF
CDR3 DNA: TGCGCCAGCAGGGGACAGGGGAACACTGAAGCTTTCTTT
D gene: TRBD1
V gene: TRBV5-1
J gene: TRBJ1-1
clone size: once